Each of the 20 T cell receptor beta chains below was sequenced from the same sample in a study of spatial heterogeneity in lung cancer (dated by TCRdb to the late 2010s). The label giving this sample's time point can be read as: sample taken at primary tumor resection. On the study overall, not on this receptor specifically: The tumor nonsynonymous mutation count correlated with the number of expanded intratumoral alpha and beta TCRs.

These receptors have no known antigen. Library prep was done by 5' RACE. TCRdb lists the instrument as NextSeq 500. TCRdb took the public reads, trimmed them with fastp at Q25, ran MiXCR for clone calling and kept in-frame beta chains. Duplicate CDR3 protein sequences are folded into a single record with the most common DNA and genes. This sample lists about 20,000 distinct CDR3 sequences; approximately 15% were detected once. The ten largest clones capture roughly 30% of the sample. This sample comprised lung tumor tissue, obtained at surgery. Receptors originate from a female donor with early-stage non-small cell lung cancer.

The sample holds many counts of this clonotype. This rearrangement joins TRBV7-2 to TRBJ2-1; D is ambiguous. Germline assignment: CDR1 SGHTA and CDR2 FQGNSA. The CDR3 is made up of 11 amino acids. V lost 3 bases, J lost 9 bases, and 6 bases lay in between. CDR3 sequence: CASSFAIEQFF. The CDR3 nucleotides read TGTGCCAGCAGCTTTGCTATTGAGCAGTTCTTC.

There are many counts of this clonotype. The CDR3 DNA reads TGCGCCAGCAGCCTAGTATGGGGAATCGGGGAGCAGTACTTC. Its protein is CASSLVWGIGEQYF. The chain has TRBV4-1 and TRBJ2-7; D is uncertain. The germline V gene has CDR1 MGHRA and CDR2 YSYEKL. This CDR3 spans 14 amino acids. The V end was cut by 4 bases, the J end by 7 bases, with 17 bases between.

The chain joins TRBV28 to TRBJ2-1; no reliable D call. Between the trimmed V and J ends, which lost 7 bases and 10 bases, there was a span of 17 bases. This CDR3 region has 13 residues. Germline V gives CDR1 MDHEN, CDR2 SYDVKM. The chain's CDR3 is CASTPMGSTEQFF. DNA for the CDR3: TGTGCCAGCACCCCTATGGGGTCCACGGAGCAGTTCTTC.

This clonotype came up a few times. V usage is TRBV5-1 and J usage is TRBJ2-6, with D possibly called TRBD1 or TRBD2 (5 bases each). The CDR3 extends over 16 amino acids. The ends were cut back, 7 bases at V and 2 bases at J, with 16 bases in the middle. Germline V gene data show CDR1 as SGHRS and CDR2 as YFSETQ. CDR3 bases: TGCGCCAGCCGGGACGGTTTACTCCCTGGGGCCAACGTCCTGACTTTC. As protein: CASRDGLLPGANVLTF.

Remarks on this clonotype: The junction and the germline gene differ at one end; a read error may be behind it. The chain has TRBV10-3 and TRBJ2-5; D not resolved. The germline V gene encodes CDR1 ENHRY and CDR2 SYGVKD. The CDR3 consists of 13 residues. In nucleotides, the CDR3 is TGTGCCATCAGTGAGACAGTCCAAGAGACCCGGTACTTC. It translates to CAISETVQETRYF.

This clonotype was seen ten or more times. The CDR3 loop reads CSARGLAGRNSYNEQFF. Written as DNA, the CDR3 is TGCAGTGCTAGAGGACTAGCGGGAAGGAACTCCTACAATGAGCAGTTCTTC. The chain uses TRBV20-1 and TRBJ2-1; 11 bases map to TRBD2. CDR3 length equals 17 residues. CDR1 DFQATT and CDR2 SNEGSKA come from the germline V gene (reference sequence). Trimming took 1 base from V and 0 from J; bases not matched to a gene: 5.

By share of the sample, this clonotype is medium-sized (0.01 to 0.1%). The chain carries TRBV3-1 and TRBJ1-1, with TRBD1 as a possible D gene (5 bases). Germline CDR1 and CDR2: LGHDT and YNNKEL (reference sequence). The V and J ends lost 1 base and 6 bases respectively, with 9 bases between them. CDR3 size: 13 residues. This CDR3 is CASSQGGVAEAFF. As DNA, the CDR3 is TGTGCCAGCAGCCAAGGAGGGGTCGCTGAAGCTTTCTTT. Drawing the rest from reference TRBV3-1 and TRBJ1-1, the complete variable domain is DTAVSQTPKYLVTQMGNDKSIKCEQNLGHDTMYWYKQDSKKFLKIMFSYNNKELIINETVPNRFSPKSPDKAHLNLHINSLELGDSAVYFCASSQGGVAEAFFGQGTRLTVV.

This clonotype was recorded many times. The chain combines TRBV3-1 with TRBJ2-1; TRBD2 might be the D (6 bases). The CDR3 loop spans 18 amino acids. Germline lookup yields CDR1 LGHDT and CDR2 YNNKEL (reference sequence). The germline V and J ends were trimmed by 0 bases and 8 bases, with 23 bases remaining between them. CDR3 residues: CASSQEGPGAGNFDEQFF. The CDR3 bases are TGTGCCAGCAGCCAAGAGGGGCCCGGTGCGGGAAATTTCGATGAGCAGTTCTTC.

Concerning this clonotype: This clone may be a read error of a much larger clone one base away. V and J are TRBV28 and TRBJ2-7; D gene uncertain. Germline assignment: CDR1 MDHEN and CDR2 SYDVKM. CDR3 length: 13 residues. CDR3 coding DNA: TGTGCCAGCAGTCCGACGGAGACCTACGAGAAGTACTTC. Protein sequence: CASSPTETYEKYF.

This clonotype came up many times. The chain links TRBV7-9 to TRBJ2-1; no definite D call. CDR1 SEHNR and CDR2 FQNEAQ come from the germline V gene (reference sequence). This CDR3 spans 12 amino acids. V was trimmed by 5 bases and J by 7 bases, leaving 9 bases between them. The CDR3 DNA follows: TGTGCCAGCAGCGCTACACGAAATGAGCAGTTCTTC. Translation gives CASSATRNEQFF. The full variable domain, its missing parts supplied by reference TRBV7-9 and TRBJ2-1, is DTGVSQNPRHKITKRGQNVTFRCDPISEHNRLYWYRQTLGQGPEFLTYFQNEAQLEKSRLLSDRFSAERPKGSFSTLEIQRTEQGDSAMYLCASSATRNEQFFGPGTRLTVL.

In this sample, this clonotype turned up a few times. The rearrangement uses TRBV2 and TRBJ2-1; TRBD2 matches 12 bases. The CDR3 consists of 14 residues. V was pared by 6 bases and J by 8 bases, with 5 bases of the junction left unmatched. CDR1 and CDR2 from the germline V gene are SNHLY and FYNNEI. CDR3 sequence reads: CASRVTSGSYEQFF. The CDR3 nucleotides read TGTGCCAGCAGGGTGACTAGCGGGAGCTATGAGCAGTTCTTC.

The rearrangement uses TRBV6-6 and TRBJ2-7, with D possibly matching TRBD2 (6 bases). Germline CDR1 reads MNHNY; CDR2 reads SVGAGI (reference sequence). Trimming took off 4 bases at V and 5 bases at J, with 12 bases between the two ends. This CDR3 is 13 amino acids long. CDR3 in amino acids: CASSFGGHNEQYF. CDR3 nucleotide sequence: TGTGCCAGCAGTTTCGGAGGGCACAACGAGCAGTACTTC.

In this sample, this clonotype turned up a few times. This chain links TRBV2 with TRBJ2-5; D gene unclear. Germline CDR1 reads SNHLY; CDR2 reads FYNNEI. This CDR3 spans 12 amino acids. V was clipped by 6 bases and J by 4 bases, with 9 bases between them. CDR3 bases: TGTGCCAGCAGCGCAGCGCCAGAGACCCAGTACTTC. It specifies CASSAAPETQYF.

The sample holds many counts of this clonotype. The chain uses TRBV19 and TRBJ2-1; D possibly corresponds to TRBD1 (6 bases). The germline CDR1 and CDR2 sequences are LNHDA and SQIVND (reference sequence). This CDR3 is 13 amino acids long. Trimming shortened V by 6 bases and J by 7 bases, and 13 bases separated the two germline ends. The CDR3 protein is CASSKDRTNEQFF. As DNA, the CDR3 is TGTGCCAGTAGCAAAGACAGGACGAATGAGCAGTTCTTC.

This clonotype has a handful of counts. V usage is TRBV5-4 and J usage is TRBJ2-7; 8 bases align to TRBD1. Germline V gene data show CDR1 as SGHNT and CDR2 as YYREEE (reference sequence). The CDR3 is made up of 15 amino acids. Unmatched junction bases numbered 6, after V lost 0 bases and J lost 4 bases. The CDR3 region is CASSLEQGAKYEQYF. The CDR3 DNA sequence: TGTGCCAGCAGCTTGGAGCAGGGGGCGAAGTACGAGCAGTACTTC. The full variable domain, its missing parts supplied by reference TRBV5-4 and TRBJ2-7, is ETGVTQSPTHLIKTRGQQVTLRCSSQSGHNTVSWYQQALGQGPQFIFQYYREEENGRGNFPPRFSGLQFPNYSSELNVNALELDDSALYLCASSLEQGAKYEQYFGPGTRLTVT.

This clonotype was recorded a few times. The chain employs TRBV19 and TRBJ2-1; D may correspond to TRBD1 or TRBD2 (5 bases each). The length of the CDR3 is 14 residues. In germline, CDR1 is LNHDA, CDR2 SQIVND (reference sequence). The ends were cut back, 6 bases at V and 10 bases at J, with 19 bases in the middle. The CDR3 spells CASSPPRDVREQFF. The CDR3 DNA is TGTGCCAGTAGCCCCCCCCGGGACGTAAGGGAGCAGTTCTTC.

In its sample, this clonotype was seen many times. This chain joins TRBV3-1 and TRBJ2-7; 7 bases match TRBD1. Germline-derived CDR1 and CDR2 are LGHDT and YNNKEL (reference sequence). The CDR3 covers 13 residues. After removal of 3 bases from V and 3 bases from J, the junction contained 2 bases not matched to a gene. The CDR3 nucleotides are TGTGCCAGCAGCCAGAACAGGGGCTACGAGCAGTACTTC. Translating it yields CASSQNRGYEQYF.

The chain couples TRBV11-2 to TRBJ2-7; D may be TRBD1 (6 bases). Deletions cut 5 bases from V and 1 base from J, with 15 bases between. Germline V gene data show CDR1 as SGHAT and CDR2 as FQNNGV. The CDR3 totals 15 residues. The CDR3 loop reads CASSDRQDLSYEQYF. As DNA, the CDR3 is TGTGCCAGCAGCGACCGACAGGACCTGTCCTACGAGCAGTACTTC.

The rearrangement links TRBV3-1 to TRBJ2-5, with 7 bases identical to TRBD2. CDR3 length equals 14 residues. The ends lost 1 base at V and 3 bases at J; junction bases unmatched: 2. Germline V gene data show CDR1 as LGHDT and CDR2 as YNNKEL (reference sequence). The CDR3 spells CASSQVAGEETQYF. The CDR3 coding sequence is TGTGCCAGCAGCCAAGTAGCGGGCGAAGAGACCCAGTACTTC.

This clonotype was counted only a few times. The chain links TRBV11-2 to TRBJ2-5, with unresolved D. Deletions cut 0 bases from V and 7 bases from J, with 6 bases between. CDR3 length equals 12 residues. Per germline, CDR1 SGHAT and CDR2 FQNNGV. DNA of the CDR3: TGTGCCAGCAGCTTAGATAGGCGGACCCAGTACTTC. This translates into CASSLDRRTQYF.